A single sample is the source of the 11 T cell receptor beta chains below, sequenced in a study of blood T cell repertoires in COVID-19. Generated by immunoSEQ multiplex PCR, the TCRdb table keeps only in-frame clones and is missing some. This sample has some 160,000 clones, with 60% to 85% found just once. Specimen: peripheral blood. Receptor source: a man aged 45-60 years with active or convalescent COVID-19.

J is TRBJ2-2 and V is TRBV4-1; a weak D match, TRBD1 (6 bases). The CDR3 extends over 13 amino acids. CDR1 is MGHRA, CDR2 YSYEKL, per germline. The germline V and J ends were trimmed by 1 base and 9 bases, with 9 bases remaining between them. CDR3: CASSQGRDRELFF. Here the CDR3 DNA reads TGCGCCAGCAGCCAAGGAAGGGACAGGGAGCTGTTTTTT.

The rearrangement joins TRBV5-1 to TRBJ1-1; TRBD1 aligns across 8 bases. Trimming cost V 4 bases and J 4 bases; bases outside gene matches: 9. In germline, CDR1 is SGHRS, CDR2 YFSETQ. This CDR3 comprises 15 residues. The CDR3 nucleotides read TGCGCCAGCAGCGACGGACAGGGATTGGTCACTGAAGCTTTCTTT. As protein: CASSDGQGLVTEAFF. The variable domain in full, with the rest retrieved from reference TRBV5-1 and TRBJ1-1, is KAGVTQTPRYLIKTRGQQVTLSCSPISGHRSVSWYQQTPGQGLQFLFEYFSETQRNKGNFPGRFSGRQFSNSRSEMNVSTLELGDSALYLCASSDGQGLVTEAFFGQGTRLTVV.

This chain connects TRBV6-5 to TRBJ2-1; maybe TRBD1 (6 bases). CDR1 is MNHEY and CDR2 is SVGAGI in the germline V gene. Trimming took off 2 bases at V and 7 bases at J, with 12 bases between the two ends. The length of the CDR3 is 14 residues. CDR3 nucleotide sequence: TGTGCCAGCAGTTACGGCCAGGGGTCAAATGAGCAGTTCTTC. Translating it yields CASSYGQGSNEQFF.

The chain uses TRBV27 and TRBJ1-2; perhaps TRBD1 as D (6 bases). The germline CDR1 and CDR2 sequences are MNHEY and SMNVEV (reference sequence). V lost 5 bases and J 4 bases, leaving 11 bases between the germline ends. This CDR3 comprises 13 residues. The CDR3 bases are TGTGCCAGCAGTCTCCGGGACATCTATGGCTACACCTTC. Its protein product is CASSLRDIYGYTF.

The sample holds one count of this clone. The chain employs TRBV5-4 and TRBJ2-7, with 8 bases matching TRBD2. Germline V gene data show CDR1 as SGHNT and CDR2 as YYREEE (reference sequence). Losses at the gene ends were 2 bases for V and 2 bases for J; bases not matched to a gene: 9. CDR3 size: 16 residues. CDR3 sequence (DNA): TGTGCCAGCAGCTTCGGGGGGGGAAGGGAACCCTACGAGCAGTACTTC. Protein: CASSFGGGREPYEQYF.

The count of this clone is one. The gene calls are TRBV19 and TRBJ1-5; 8 bases map to TRBD1. With 4 bases clipped from V and 6 bases from J, the junction kept 5 bases outside the gene matches. This CDR3 comprises 14 residues. Germline CDR1 LNHDA, CDR2 SQIVND (reference sequence). The CDR3: CASSTGQGGQPQHF. CDR3 bases: TGTGCCAGTAGTACCGGACAGGGCGGTCAGCCCCAGCATTTT.

The CDR3 sequence is CASSHLTSGRARFIYEQYF. As DNA, the CDR3 is TGTGCCAGCAGCCACCTTACTAGCGGGAGGGCCCGGTTTATCTACGAGCAGTACTTC. The chain uses TRBV4-2 and TRBJ2-7; TRBD2 aligns across 13 bases. The CDR3 extends over 19 amino acids. V lost 3 bases and J lost 3; bases outside the gene matches: 14. CDR1 and CDR2 (germline): LGHNA, YNFKEQ.

There are a few counts of this clone. The gene calls are TRBV9 and TRBJ1-2, with 11 bases aligning to TRBD1. V was clipped by 3 bases and J by 5 bases; unmatched bases: 3. Germline V gene data show CDR1 as SGDLS and CDR2 as YYNGEE. The CDR3 is 14 residues long. The CDR3 DNA sequence: TGTGCCAGCAGCGAGGGGACAGGGGGTTATGGCTACACCTTC. This sequence encodes CASSEGTGGYGYTF. Full variable domain (outside the CDR3, taken from reference TRBV9 and TRBJ1-2): DSGVTQTPKHLITATGQRVTLRCSPRSGDLSVYWYQQSLDQGLQFLIQYYNGEERAKGNILERFSAQQFPDLHSELNLSSLELGDSALYFCASSEGTGGYGYTFGSGTRLTVV.

The chain has TRBV5-6 and TRBJ1-5, with TRBD1 identical over 8 bases. Germline trimming cut 0 bases from V and 7 bases from J; bases unmatched to any gene: 3. Germline-derived CDR1 and CDR2 are SGHDT and YYEEEE. This CDR3 region has 14 residues. The CDR3 DNA follows: TGTGCCAGCAGCTTGGGGCAGGGGGCCCAGCCCCAGCATTTT. This codes for CASSLGQGAQPQHF.

The J gene is TRBJ2-4, the V gene TRBV28; D is undetermined. The CDR3 loop spans 16 amino acids. Trimming pared 2 bases from V and 0 bases from J, leaving 11 bases between. Germline loops: CDR1 MDHEN, CDR2 SYDVKM. As DNA, the CDR3 is TGTGCCAGCAGTTTACCCTATCTATTAGCCAAAAACATTCAGTACTTC. Protein product: CASSLPYLLAKNIQYF.

The chain employs TRBV28 and TRBJ2-5, with no clear D. Germline CDR1 reads MDHEN; CDR2 reads SYDVKM. The CDR3 runs 13 residues. V gave up 10 bases and J gave up 5 bases, with 17 bases separating them. CDR3 in amino acids: CAILPRPGETQYF. The CDR3 region has the DNA TGTGCCATCCTCCCTAGGCCGGGTGAGACCCAGTACTTC. The full variable domain, with the rest looked up from reference TRBV28 and TRBJ2-5, is DVKVTQSSRYLVKRTGEKVFLECVQDMDHENMFWYRQDPGLGLRLIYFSYDVKMKEKGDIPEGYSVSREKKERFSLILESASTNQTSMYLCAILPRPGETQYFGPGTRLLVL.